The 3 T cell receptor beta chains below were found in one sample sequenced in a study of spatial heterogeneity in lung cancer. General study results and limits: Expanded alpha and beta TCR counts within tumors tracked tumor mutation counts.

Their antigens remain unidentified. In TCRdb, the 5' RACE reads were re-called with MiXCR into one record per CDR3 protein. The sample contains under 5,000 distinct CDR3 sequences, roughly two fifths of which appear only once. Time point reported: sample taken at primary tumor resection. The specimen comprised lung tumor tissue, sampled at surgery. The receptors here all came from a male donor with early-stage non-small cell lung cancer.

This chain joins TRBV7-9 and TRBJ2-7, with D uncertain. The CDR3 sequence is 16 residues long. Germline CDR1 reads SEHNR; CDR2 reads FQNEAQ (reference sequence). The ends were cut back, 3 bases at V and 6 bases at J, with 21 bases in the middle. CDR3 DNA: TGTGCCAGCAGCTTTTTCGCGGCCCCTCAGTCTCTCGAGCAGTACTTC. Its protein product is CASSFFAAPQSLEQYF.

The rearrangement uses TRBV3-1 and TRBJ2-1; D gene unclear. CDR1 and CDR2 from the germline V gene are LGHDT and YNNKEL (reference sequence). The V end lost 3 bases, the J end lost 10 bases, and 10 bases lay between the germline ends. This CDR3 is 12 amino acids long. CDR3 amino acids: CASSQITREQFF. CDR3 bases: TGTGCCAGCAGCCAGATAACCCGAGAGCAGTTCTTC.

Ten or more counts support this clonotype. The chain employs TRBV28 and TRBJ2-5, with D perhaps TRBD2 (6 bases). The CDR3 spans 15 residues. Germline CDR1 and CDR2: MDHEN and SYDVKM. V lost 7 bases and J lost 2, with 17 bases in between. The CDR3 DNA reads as TGTGCCAGCAAAGTCCCGGGACTTATTCAAGAGACCCAGTACTTC. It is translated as CASKVPGLIQETQYF. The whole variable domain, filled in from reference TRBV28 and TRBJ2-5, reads DVKVTQSSRYLVKRTGEKVFLECVQDMDHENMFWYRQDPGLGLRLIYFSYDVKMKEKGDIPEGYSVSREKKERFSLILESASTNQTSMYLCASKVPGLIQETQYFGPGTRLLVL.